The 22 T cell receptor beta chains below were found in one sample sequenced in a study of cytomegalovirus exposure and HLA in healthy donors. PCR involved 60 Vbeta and 13 Jbeta primers. The data were produced by immunoSEQ multiplex PCR, yet TCRdb's version contains in-frame clones alone and is incomplete. The table shows tens of thousands of clones, with roughly 73% occurring only once. The source material was PBMCs. The receptors shown here come from a woman in her 40s in good health and CMV-seropositive.

The V gene is TRBV2, the J gene TRBJ1-1; 7 bases are a match to TRBD1. This CDR3 contains 14 residues. Germline-derived CDR1 and CDR2 are SNHLY and FYNNEI. V gave up 8 bases and J gave up 1 base; unmatched junction bases: 7. The CDR3 loop reads CASDWDRTNTEAFF. The DNA of the CDR3 is TGTGCCAGCGACTGGGACAGAACGAACACTGAAGCTTTCTTT.

This rearrangement joins TRBV28 to TRBJ1-2; the match to TRBD1 covers 10 bases. V lost 5 bases to trimming and J lost 6 bases; unmatched junction nucleotides: 9. The CDR3 consists of 15 residues. CDR1 and CDR2 (germline): MDHEN, SYDVKM. CDR3 residues: CASSQPDRGSHGYTF. Here the CDR3 DNA reads TGTGCCAGCAGTCAACCGGACAGGGGGTCTCATGGCTACACCTTC.

This clone was observed a handful of times. V usage is TRBV4-2 and J usage is TRBJ1-2, with 8 bases lining up with TRBD1. The CDR3 consists of 15 residues. Trimming cost V 0 bases and J 4 bases; bases outside gene matches: 4. CDR1 LGHNA and CDR2 YNFKEQ come from the germline V gene. The CDR3 DNA is TGTGCCAGCAGCCAAGATATAGGGACAGGCTATGGCTACACCTTC. Translation gives CASSQDIGTGYGYTF.

In this sample, this clone turned up once. The V and J genes are TRBV6-1 and TRBJ1-2; 11 nucleotides agree with TRBD1. The CDR3 totals 15 residues. From germline, CDR1 is MNHNS and CDR2 SASEGT. Trimming at V came to 5 bases and at J to 4 bases, leaving 6 bases not matched to a gene. CDR3 bases: TGTGCCAGCAGTCCCACCGGGACAGGGGGCTATGGCTACACCTTC. It specifies CASSPTGTGGYGYTF.

There are a few counts of this clone. This chain uses TRBV5-1 with TRBJ2-1; maybe TRBD1 (6 bases). V lost 0 bases and J 7 bases, leaving 11 bases between the germline ends. Germline-derived CDR1 and CDR2 are SGHRS and YFSETQ. This CDR3 is 14 amino acids long. The CDR3 DNA sequence: TGCGCCAGCAGCTTGGAGGGGGTTGGGAATGAGCAGTTCTTC. It codes for CASSLEGVGNEQFF.

This clone was found once. The chain combines TRBV7-2 with TRBJ1-2; TRBD1 matches at 7 bases. Trimming at V came to 5 bases and at J to 0 bases, leaving 12 bases not matched to a gene. This CDR3 is 17 amino acids long. The germline CDR1 and CDR2 sequences are SGHTA and FQGNSA. For the CDR3, the DNA is TGTGCCAGCAGCCAGGAAGGACAGGCTTCAGCTAACTATGGCTACACCTTC. It translates to CASSQEGQASANYGYTF.

The rearrangement uses TRBV28 and TRBJ1-1; no firm D call. This CDR3 contains 14 residues. The V and J ends lost 0 bases and 1 base respectively, with 6 bases between them. Germline V CDR1 and CDR2: MDHEN, SYDVKM. The CDR3 loop is CASSLWAPNTEAFF. The CDR3 nucleotides are TGTGCCAGCAGTTTATGGGCACCGAACACTGAAGCTTTCTTT.

V gene TRBV10-3 combines with J gene TRBJ2-3; D not certain. Germline CDR1 ENHRY, CDR2 SYGVKD. Deletions cut 6 bases from V and 5 bases from J, with 12 bases between. The CDR3 consists of 13 residues. CDR3 protein: CAISQAAGDTQYF. The CDR3 DNA reads TGTGCCATCAGCCAAGCCGCAGGAGATACGCAGTATTTT.

This clone has only a few counts. The chain is built from TRBV18 and TRBJ1-1, with 7 bases fitting TRBD1. Trimming took 3 bases from V and 7 from J; bases not matched to a gene: 5. This CDR3 contains 13 residues. The V gene's germline CDR1 is KGHSH and CDR2 LQKENI. The CDR3 protein is CASSPTGTGEAFF. As DNA, the CDR3 is TGTGCCAGCTCACCGACAGGGACCGGTGAAGCTTTCTTT.

J is TRBJ1-5 and V is TRBV19; 8 bases align to TRBD1. Germline CDR1 and CDR2: LNHDA and SQIVND (reference sequence). The trim removed 4 bases at V and 0 bases at J, leaving 20 bases unmatched. The length of the CDR3 is 21 residues. The chain's CDR3 is CASSTSFGQGGPGRSNQPQHF. CDR3 DNA: TGTGCCAGTAGTACCTCGTTCGGACAGGGCGGACCGGGGCGTAGCAATCAGCCCCAGCATTTT.

This rearrangement joins TRBV19 to TRBJ1-3; weak D call: TRBD1 (6 bases). Per the germline V gene, CDR1 is LNHDA and CDR2 is SQIVND (reference sequence). The germline V and J ends were trimmed by 3 bases and 7 bases, with 13 bases remaining between them. There are 14 residues in the CDR3. CDR3 amino acids: CASSMRDTRNTIYF. The CDR3 DNA follows: TGTGCCAGTAGTATGAGGGACACCCGGAACACCATATATTTT.

In this sample, this clone turned up a few times. J is TRBJ2-1 and V is TRBV29-1, with D possibly being TRBD1 (6 bases). The CDR3 contains 15 residues. Germline values: CDR1 SQVTM, CDR2 ANQGSEA. V dropped 1 base and J dropped 3 bases, with 13 bases sitting between them. The CDR3 sequence: CSVEGVVTGYNEQFF. The CDR3 bases are TGCAGCGTTGAAGGGGTAGTGACAGGCTACAATGAGCAGTTCTTC.

V gene TRBV29-1 combines with J gene TRBJ2-1, with D possibly TRBD2 on 7 matching bases. V dropped 4 bases and J dropped 12 bases, with 19 bases sitting between them. Germline lookup yields CDR1 SQVTM and CDR2 ANQGSEA. CDR3 length: 13 residues. CDR3 DNA sequence: TGCAGCGTTGCAGTCGGGGGGCTGGATGCGCAGTTCTTC. It encodes CSVAVGGLDAQFF.

V and J are TRBV7-2 and TRBJ1-6; tentative D call: TRBD1 (5 bases). Germline CDR1 and CDR2: SGHTA and FQGNSA. The V and J ends lost 1 base and 6 bases respectively, with 10 bases between them. This CDR3 is built from 15 residues. The CDR3 coding sequence is TGTGCCAGCAGCTTAGTAGGGGTAGGTAATTCACCCCTCCACTTT. Translating it yields CASSLVGVGNSPLHF.

This sequence joins TRBV5-1 and TRBJ2-5; D call uncertain. Germline CDR1 SGHRS, CDR2 YFSETQ. This CDR3 comprises 12 residues. V shed 2 bases and J shed 2 bases, with 4 bases lying between them. The CDR3 sequence is CASSLEQETQYF. In nucleotides, the CDR3 is TGCGCCAGCAGCTTAGAGCAAGAGACCCAGTACTTC.

J is TRBJ2-1 and V is TRBV4-2; 11 positions agree with TRBD2. Per the germline V gene, CDR1 is LGHNA and CDR2 is YNFKEQ. The CDR3 sequence is 18 residues long. The V and J ends lost 0 bases and 4 bases, in that order; junction bases with no gene match: 8. The CDR3 region has the DNA TGTGCCAGCAGCCAAGAGCGCACTAGCGGGGGTCTTTACAATGAGCAGTTCTTC. Translated: CASSQERTSGGLYNEQFF.

The CDR3 loop reads CASSLRLVEQYF. CDR3 bases: TGTGCCAGCAGCTTACGCTTAGTCGAGCAGTACTTC. The chain carries TRBV12-1 and TRBJ2-7; TRBD2, the table's D call, lacks a check against the DNA. TRBV12-1 is annotated as a pseudogene. The CDR3 runs 12 residues.

The sample holds one count of this clone. The CDR3 loop reads CASSRDRGANTQYF. In DNA form, the CDR3 reads TGTGCCAGCAGCCGGGACAGGGGAGCGAATACGCAGTATTTT. This chain uses TRBV11-1 with TRBJ2-3; 10 positions match TRBD1. The germline V gene encodes CDR1 SGHAT and CDR2 FQDESV (reference sequence). Unmatched junction bases numbered 6, after V lost 5 bases and J lost 7 bases. This CDR3 has 14 residues.

The V and J genes are TRBV25-1 and TRBJ1-2; 11 nucleotides match TRBD1. The CDR3 contains 14 residues. Germline V gene data show CDR1 as MGHDK and CDR2 as SYGVNS. V gave up 8 bases and J gave up 2 bases; unmatched junction bases: 4. The CDR3 nucleotides are TGTGCCAGCGGGGGACAGGGGGAAAACTATGGCTACACCTTC. This codes for CASGGQGENYGYTF.

The gene calls are TRBV2 and TRBJ2-1; 9 nucleotides agree with TRBD1. In germline, CDR1 is SNHLY, CDR2 FYNNEI. V lost 5 bases to trimming and J lost 4 bases; unmatched junction nucleotides: 6. The CDR3 extends over 15 amino acids. The chain's CDR3 is CASSQGQGGYNEQFF. The CDR3 bases are TGTGCCAGCAGTCAGGGACAGGGAGGATACAATGAGCAGTTCTTC.

V is TRBV5-1 and J is TRBJ2-5; weak D call: TRBD2 (6 bases). The CDR3 sequence is 16 residues long. The germline V gene has CDR1 SGHRS and CDR2 YFSETQ. The germline V and J ends were trimmed by 0 bases and 4 bases, with 16 bases remaining between them. CDR3 region: CASSLAEGGGRETQYF. CDR3 coding DNA: TGCGCCAGCAGCTTGGCCGAGGGAGGTGGGCGAGAGACCCAGTACTTC.

This clone came up a few times. The chain links TRBV27 to TRBJ1-6, with 9 nucleotides matching TRBD1. This CDR3 contains 14 residues. The germline CDR1 and CDR2 sequences are MNHEY and SMNVEV (reference sequence). With V trimmed by 3 bases and J by 7 bases, 1 base remained unmatched. The DNA of the CDR3 is TGTGCCAGCAGTTTCGGACAGGGGAATTCACCCCTCCACTTT. Its translation is CASSFGQGNSPLHF.